These 18 T cell receptor beta chains came from one sample sequenced in a study of regulatory T cells in long-lasting Graves disease. Indicated time point: newly diagnosed GD, antithyroid drugs for less than 3 months. Following extraction of RNA from PBMCs, that RNA was used to make the TCR library. Building the TCR beta libraries relied on iRepertoire HTBI primers, and CDR3 regions underwent Arm-PCR. TCRdb recomputed calls from the multiplex PCR reads with MiXCR, one row per CDR3 protein. The sample has about 240,000 distinct CDR3 sequences; 20% to 25% are singletons. Sequencing used peripheral blood mononuclear cells (PBMCs), obtained at new diagnosis, from a patient treated with antithyroid drugs. All receptors come from a female donor with Graves disease.

This clonotype was counted between two and nine times. This chain links TRBV18 with TRBJ1-6, with TRBD1 matching 8 bases. The length of the CDR3 is 17 residues. Germline CDR1 reads KGHSH; CDR2 reads LQKENI. Trimming cost V 2 bases and J 2 bases; bases outside gene matches: 5. The CDR3 here is CASSPEVQGAYNSPLHF. DNA for the CDR3: TGTGCCAGCTCACCAGAGGTACAGGGGGCCTATAATTCACCCCTCCACTTT.

This clonotype was observed many times. J is TRBJ2-3 and V is TRBV10-1, with D unresolved. The germline V and J ends were trimmed by 0 bases and 2 bases, with 9 bases remaining between them. CDR1 is WNHNN and CDR2 is SYGVQD in the germline V gene (reference sequence). The CDR3 is made up of 15 amino acids. CDR3 residues: CASSESRQSTDTQYF. In DNA form, the CDR3 reads TGCGCCAGCAGTGAGTCCAGGCAGTCCACAGATACGCAGTATTTT.

This clonotype was detected many times. V usage is TRBV7-8 and J usage is TRBJ1-1; D remains unclear. Germline V gives CDR1 SGHVS, CDR2 FQNEAQ. The CDR3 has 16 residues. V lost 3 bases and J lost 0, with 14 bases in between. As DNA, the CDR3 is TGTGCCAGCAGCTTTTGGGCCAGGAGCATGAACACTGAAGCTTTCTTT. Its protein is CASSFWARSMNTEAFF. Complete variable domain (other parts from reference TRBV7-8 and TRBJ1-1): GAGVSQSPRYKVAKRGQDVALRCDPISGHVSLFWYQQALGQGPEFLTYFQNEAQLDKSGLPSDRFFAERPEGSVSTLKIQRTQQEDSAVYLCASSFWARSMNTEAFFGQGTRLTVV.

This clonotype was recorded many times. The genes are TRBV12-3 or TRBV12-4 and TRBJ1-4; perhaps TRBD1 as D (5 bases). Trimming removed 6 bases at V and 7 bases at J, with 12 bases between. This CDR3 spans 13 amino acids. The CDR3 region has the DNA TGTGCCAGCAGAGCTGGTCAGGGTGAAAAACTGTTTTTT. This sequence encodes CASRAGQGEKLFF.

The CDR3 DNA reads TGCGCCAGCAGAGTGGCCAGGACAGGTCCAAATGAAAAACTGTTTTTT. Translation gives CASRVARTGPNEKLFF. The rearrangement uses TRBV5-1 and TRBJ1-4; 7 positions match TRBD1. Losses at the gene ends were 5 bases for V and 5 bases for J; bases not matched to a gene: 12. CDR1 and CDR2 from the germline V gene are SGHRS and YFSETQ. The CDR3 sequence is 16 residues long.

This clonotype was detected ten times or more. The chain uses TRBV12-3 or TRBV12-4 and TRBJ1-1, with D possibly being TRBD1 (5 bases). The CDR3 has 14 residues. Trimming removed 8 bases from V and 7 bases from J, with 20 bases in between. The DNA for the CDR3 is TGTGCCAGCGGCGCAGGTCTCGAGGGGAATGAAGCTTTCTTT. Protein: CASGAGLEGNEAFF.

CDR3 bases: TGTGCCAGCAGCCGGTCGTCAGGGTCGAACACCGGGGAGCTGTTTTTT. It encodes CASSRSSGSNTGELFF. The V and J genes are TRBV7-8 and TRBJ2-2; a possible D gene is TRBD1 (5 bases). CDR3 length equals 16 residues. Germline loops: CDR1 SGHVS, CDR2 FQNEAQ. V lost 5 bases to trimming and J lost 0 bases, with 13 bases between them.

In its sample, this clonotype was seen many times. V and J are TRBV3-1 and TRBJ1-1; D is possibly TRBD1 (5 bases). Germline V gene sequence: CDR1 LGHDT, CDR2 YNNKEL (reference sequence). The CDR3 is made up of 14 amino acids. The V gene lost 5 bases and the J gene lost 1 base, with 11 bases spanning the gap. As DNA, the CDR3 is TGTGCCAGCAGCACCCATCAGGGGAACACTGAAGCTTTCTTT. Amino acids: CASSTHQGNTEAFF. The complete variable domain, with remaining parts taken from reference TRBV3-1 and TRBJ1-1, reads DTAVSQTPKYLVTQMGNDKSIKCEQNLGHDTMYWYKQDSKKFLKIMFSYNNKELIINETVPNRFSPKSPDKAHLNLHINSLELGDSAVYFCASSTHQGNTEAFFGQGTRLTVV.

The chain couples TRBV20-1 to TRBJ2-7; 12 bases fit TRBD2. Germline V gives CDR1 DFQATT, CDR2 SNEGSKA (reference sequence). V trimming: 5 bases; J trimming: 4 bases; junction bases outside the gene matches: 3. The CDR3 is made up of 13 amino acids. The CDR3 DNA reads as TGCAGTGCTGAGACTAGCGGGAGTTACGAGCAGTACTTC. This gives the protein CSAETSGSYEQYF.

About this clonotype itself: Sequence at one end of the junction differs from germline and may be a read error. The genes are TRBV11-2 and TRBJ2-7; 9 nucleotides match TRBD1. The CDR3 contains 14 residues. Germline V gives CDR1 SGHAT, CDR2 FQNNGV. The CDR3 reads CASSSGTGRPEQYF. CDR3 in DNA: TGCGCCAGCAGCTCCGGGACAGGGCGGCCCGAGCAGTACTTC.

This clonotype has a count of ten or more. This rearrangement joins TRBV7-2 to TRBJ1-2; 12 bases agree with TRBD1. The CDR3 is made up of 16 amino acids. After removal of 5 bases from V and 4 bases from J, the junction contained 8 bases not matched to a gene. CDR1 and CDR2 from the germline V gene are SGHTA and FQGNSA. DNA for the CDR3: TGTGCCAGCAGCCCGAGGGACAGGGGGCGGAGCTATGGCTACACCTTC. As protein: CASSPRDRGRSYGYTF.

The chain employs TRBV11-2 and TRBJ2-7; 10 nucleotides agree with TRBD1. The germline V gene encodes CDR1 SGHAT and CDR2 FQNNGV. The CDR3 runs 16 residues. V was clipped by 3 bases and J by 4 bases; unmatched bases: 9. The CDR3 sequence: CASSLNDDRGLYEQYF. The CDR3 nucleotides read TGTGCCAGCAGCTTGAACGACGACAGGGGGCTATACGAGCAGTACTTC. The variable domain in full, completed from reference TRBV11-2 and TRBJ2-7, reads EAGVAQSPRYKIIEKRQSVAFWCNPISGHATLYWYQQILGQGPKLLIQFQNNGVVDDSQLPKDRFSAERLKGVDSTLKIQPAKLEDSAVYLCASSLNDDRGLYEQYFGPGTRLTVT.

This clonotype was picked up many times. The V call is TRBV18, the J call TRBJ1-5; D unclear. V was trimmed by 2 bases and J by 4 bases, leaving 12 bases between them. Germline V CDR1 and CDR2: KGHSH, LQKENI. The CDR3 runs 15 residues. As DNA, the CDR3 is TGTGCCAGCTCACCAACGTCCGGCCGGAATCAGCCCCAGCATTTT. Amino acid sequence: CASSPTSGRNQPQHF.

This sequence joins TRBV20-1 and TRBJ2-3, with D tentatively TRBD2 (7 bases). Germline CDR1 DFQATT, CDR2 SNEGSKA (reference sequence). The V gene lost 3 bases and the J gene lost 1 base, with 17 bases spanning the gap. The CDR3 is made up of 16 amino acids. CDR3: CSARVGGHIGTDTQYF. CDR3 in DNA: TGCAGTGCTAGGGTGGGGGGGCATATAGGCACAGATACGCAGTATTTT.

This clonotype was counted at least ten times. V gene TRBV6-1 combines with J gene TRBJ1-3; D unresolved. In germline, CDR1 is MNHNS, CDR2 SASEGT. The CDR3 is made up of 15 amino acids. Trimming pared 2 bases from V and 3 bases from J, leaving 11 bases between. CDR3 residues: CASSESLVIGNTIYF. CDR3 sequence (DNA): TGTGCCAGCAGTGAATCGCTCGTCATTGGAAACACCATATATTTT.

The rearrangement links TRBV27 to TRBJ2-1; 12 bases align to TRBD1. Germline V gene data show CDR1 as MNHEY and CDR2 as SMNVEV (reference sequence). The CDR3 runs 17 residues. The V and J ends lost 6 bases and 2 bases, in that order; junction bases with no gene match: 8. CDR3 in amino acids: CASSRTGQGAAYNEQFF. DNA of the CDR3: TGTGCCAGCAGCCGGACGGGACAGGGGGCAGCCTACAATGAGCAGTTCTTC.

About this clonotype itself: A single base is all that separates this from a far larger clone, so a read error is likely. The V gene is TRBV29-1, the J gene TRBJ2-7, with TRBD2 identical over 11 bases. The germline V gene encodes CDR1 SQVTM and CDR2 ANQGSEA. The CDR3 runs 16 residues. Trimming removed 6 bases from V and 7 bases from J; junction bases left unmatched: 17. CDR3 loop: CSVAGPASGRYNEQYF. The CDR3 nucleotides read TGCAGCGTCGCCGGCCCGGCTAGCGGGAGGTATAATGAGCAGTACTTC.

This clonotype was seen repeatedly, ten times or more. The chain combines TRBV11-2 with TRBJ2-7, with 9 bases aligning to TRBD1. Per germline, CDR1 SGHAT and CDR2 FQNNGV. The CDR3 has 15 amino acids. With 5 bases clipped from V and 2 bases from J, the junction kept 7 bases outside the gene matches. The chain's CDR3 is CASSGGTGRTYEQYF. CDR3 bases: TGTGCCAGCAGCGGCGGGACAGGGCGCACCTACGAGCAGTACTTC.